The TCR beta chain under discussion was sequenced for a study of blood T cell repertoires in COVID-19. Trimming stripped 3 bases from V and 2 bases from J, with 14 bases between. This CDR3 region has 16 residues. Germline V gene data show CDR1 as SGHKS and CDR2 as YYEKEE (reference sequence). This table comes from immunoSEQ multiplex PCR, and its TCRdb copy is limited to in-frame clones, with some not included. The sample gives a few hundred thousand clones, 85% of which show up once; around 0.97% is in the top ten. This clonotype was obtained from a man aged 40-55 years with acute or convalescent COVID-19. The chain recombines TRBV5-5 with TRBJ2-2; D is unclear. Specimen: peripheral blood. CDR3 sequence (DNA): TGTGCCAGCAGCTATTTTCACACCTTAAACACCGGGGAGCTGTTTTTT. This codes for CASSYFHTLNTGELFF.